This T cell receptor (beta chain) was documented in a study of blood T cell repertoires in COVID-19. Whole-study context: Acute and convalescent COVID-19 samples came from the United States, Italy and Spain. In each case, the material was cDNA or gDNA derived from T cells, B-cell-depleted T cells, or PBMCs.

Assay used: immunoSEQ multiplex PCR; TCRdb lists only in-frame clones, some missing. The table records 250,000 to 300,000 clones, 65% to 90% of them present only once. This clone was observed a few times. CDR1 and CDR2 (germline): LNHDA, SQIVND (reference sequence). With V trimmed by 7 bases and J by 2 bases, 9 bases remained unmatched. The CDR3 has 15 residues. The sequenced material came from peripheral blood. The sequence came from a woman aged 55-70 years with active or convalescent COVID-19. V gene TRBV19 combines with J gene TRBJ2-5; 8 bases are shared with TRBD1. The CDR3 DNA follows: TGTGCCAGTACCCACTATCACAGGGGGCAAGAGACCCAGTACTTC. This codes for CASTHYHRGQETQYF.